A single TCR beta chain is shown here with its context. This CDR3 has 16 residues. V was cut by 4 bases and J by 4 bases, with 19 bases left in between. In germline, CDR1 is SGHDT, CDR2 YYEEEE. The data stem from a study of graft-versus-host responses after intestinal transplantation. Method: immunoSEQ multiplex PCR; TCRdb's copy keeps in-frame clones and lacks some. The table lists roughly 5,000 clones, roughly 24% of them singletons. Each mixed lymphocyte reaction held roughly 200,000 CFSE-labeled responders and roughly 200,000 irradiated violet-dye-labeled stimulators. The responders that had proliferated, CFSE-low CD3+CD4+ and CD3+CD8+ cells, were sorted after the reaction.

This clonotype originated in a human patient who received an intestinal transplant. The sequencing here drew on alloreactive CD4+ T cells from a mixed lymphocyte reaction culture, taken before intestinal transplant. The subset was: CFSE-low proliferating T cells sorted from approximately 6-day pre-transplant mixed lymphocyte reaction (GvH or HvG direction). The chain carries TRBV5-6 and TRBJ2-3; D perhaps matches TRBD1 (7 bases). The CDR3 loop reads CASSPGRAGGPDTQYF. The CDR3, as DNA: TGTGCCAGCAGCCCCGGTCGAGCAGGGGGGCCAGATACGCAGTATTTT.